Each of the 2 T cell receptor beta chains below was sequenced from the same sample in a study of vaccination effects on CD4 cells after COVID-19. Sequencing was preceded by expansion of antigen-specific CD4+ T cells with viral peptide pools in the ViraFEST assay. It was after more than nine days of culture that CD4+ T cells were isolated. Either the BNT162b2 or mRNA-1273 vaccine was given to participants in two doses. Antigen specificity for these receptors is unknown. TCRdb keeps only in-frame clones here, not all; method: immunoSEQ multiplex PCR. This table holds under 85,000 clones, 77% found once. Sequences were derived from CD4+ T cells from PBMCs cultured with HCoV-OC43 spike peptides, sampled after COVID-19 vaccination. The subset denotes: HCoV-OC43 spike overlapping peptide pool stimulation. These receptors were taken from a human donor who received a COVID-19 vaccine.

The rearrangement joins TRBV6-6 to TRBJ1-4; D unclear. This CDR3 has 13 amino acids. Trimming removed 2 bases at V and 8 bases at J, with 9 bases between. CDR1 is MNHNY and CDR2 is SVGAGI in the germline V gene (reference sequence). CDR3 in amino acids: CASSYIGREKLFF. In nucleotides, the CDR3 is TGTGCCAGCAGTTACATCGGACGGGAAAAACTGTTTTTT.

V is TRBV12-5 and J is TRBJ1-1; 8 bases map to TRBD1. Trimming took 6 bases from V and 5 from J; bases not matched to a gene: 5. Germline CDR1 and CDR2: LGHNT and FRNRAP. CDR3 length: 13 amino acids. The CDR3 loop reads CASGKTGETEAFF. CDR3 DNA sequence: TGTGCTAGTGGCAAGACAGGGGAGACTGAAGCTTTCTTT.